This TCR beta chain was captured by sequencing in a study of early T cells in non-severe SARS-CoV-2 infection. In TCRdb, the 5' RACE reads were re-called with MiXCR into one record per CDR3 protein. Seen here are tens of thousands of distinct CDR3 sequences, around 12% observed once, and the top ten hold around 4.5%. With 4 bases clipped from V and 2 bases from J, the junction kept 8 bases outside the gene matches. The length of the CDR3 is 15 residues. The chain links TRBV12-3 or TRBV12-4 to TRBJ2-7; TRBD2 aligns across 7 bases. The sequenced material came from whole blood. This TCR was sampled from an adult who was a healthcare worker with PCR-confirmed SARS-CoV-2 infection or an uninfected control (not recorded which). The CDR3, as DNA: TGTGCCAGCAGTTCGGGTGGGCTAGCGGCCTACGAGCAGTACTTC. Protein: CASSSGGLAAYEQYF.